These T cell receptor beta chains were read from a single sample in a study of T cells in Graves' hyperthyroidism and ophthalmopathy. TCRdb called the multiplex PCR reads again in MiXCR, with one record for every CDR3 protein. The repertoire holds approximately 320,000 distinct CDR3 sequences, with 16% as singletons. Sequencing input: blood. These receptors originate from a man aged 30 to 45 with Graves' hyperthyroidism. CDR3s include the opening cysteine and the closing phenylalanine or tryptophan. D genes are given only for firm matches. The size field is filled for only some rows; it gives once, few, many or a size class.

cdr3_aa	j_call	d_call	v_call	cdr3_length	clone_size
CASSLAGGGGTDTQYF	TRBJ2-3	TRBD2	TRBV7-2	16	many
CASSLRSGNEQFF	TRBJ2-1	-	TRBV27	13	-
CSARDPRGSGGRVADTQYF	TRBJ2-3	TRBD2	TRBV20-1	19	many
CASSFEGAETQYF	TRBJ2-5	TRBD1	TRBV5-1	13	-
CASSTSGRTTDTQYF	TRBJ2-3	TRBD2	TRBV6-1	15	-
CSAGRFNEQFF	TRBJ2-1	-	TRBV20-1	11	few
CASSTPYGYTF	TRBJ1-2	-	TRBV3-1	11	few
CASSTGQLTNEKLFF	TRBJ1-4	TRBD1	TRBV5-4	15	few
CSARELRNRGTDTQYF	TRBJ2-3	TRBD1	TRBV20-1	16	many
CASSYNEQFF	TRBJ2-1	-	TRBV5-6	10	many
CASSPSNRNIQYF	TRBJ2-4	-	TRBV18	13	many
CASSPVTGKPQHF	TRBJ1-5	-	TRBV18	13	many
CATLGRGSFGYTF	TRBJ1-2	-	TRBV19	13	many
CASSPSTGASTDTQYF	TRBJ2-3	TRBD1	TRBV11-2	16	-
CASSQEGGNTGELFF	TRBJ2-2	-	TRBV4-1	15	-
CASRGTGPGSLHF	TRBJ1-6	TRBD1	TRBV28	13	many
CASSLARLAVYNEQFF	TRBJ2-1	TRBD2	TRBV12-3/TRBV12-4	16	many
CASRTGSNYGYTF	TRBJ1-2	-	TRBV28	13	few
CASSPRIAAIQETQYF	TRBJ2-5	-	TRBV18	16	-
CASSPESGHIQYF	TRBJ2-4	-	TRBV2	13	many
CASSRLAGTQYF	TRBJ2-3	TRBD2	TRBV6-5	12	few
CASSERAGGNEQFF	TRBJ2-1	TRBD2	TRBV2	14	many
CASSLAAQGESNEQYF	TRBJ2-7	TRBD1	TRBV12-3/TRBV12-4	16	few
CAWSIWEGSRGDEQYF	TRBJ2-7	-	TRBV30	16	many
CASSPSPSGPTDTQYF	TRBJ2-3	-	TRBV5-6	16	many
CSVEDVMRTSGNNEQFF	TRBJ2-1	TRBD2	TRBV29-1	17	many
CSSSVGQAYSYEQYF	TRBJ2-7	TRBD1	TRBV9	15	-
CASYLAGINYGYTF	TRBJ1-2	-	TRBV7-2	14	-
CASSLSQGAIYGYTF	TRBJ1-2	-	TRBV27	15	once
CASSEVETGAFGTQYF	TRBJ2-5	TRBD1	TRBV25-1	16	many
CASSYAGNQPQHF	TRBJ1-5	-	TRBV6-5	13	many
CSARVRDRGYEQYF	TRBJ2-7	TRBD1	TRBV20-1	14	many
CASSPPWTTDTEAFF	TRBJ1-1	-	TRBV7-2	15	-
CAWSVSGELFF	TRBJ2-2	-	TRBV30	11	many
CASSARGTPITGELFF	TRBJ2-2	-	TRBV9	16	many
CSANGRSGHEQYF	TRBJ2-7	-	TRBV20-1	13	few
CASIKEGVMPYEQYF	TRBJ2-7	-	TRBV12-3/TRBV12-4	15	many
CASSPSGSIYNEQFF	TRBJ2-1	TRBD2	TRBV7-9	15	many
CSVLPPSGSAYNEQFF	TRBJ2-1	TRBD2	TRBV29-1	16	many
CASRSGGAYNEQFF	TRBJ2-1	TRBD1	TRBV6-1	14	-
CAWSVVRYGYTF	TRBJ1-2	-	TRBV30	12	many